These T cell receptor beta chains were read from a single sample in a study of regulatory dendritic cells for organ transplantation. The data were produced by immunoSEQ multiplex PCR, yet TCRdb's version contains in-frame clones alone and is incomplete. The table lists fewer than 25,000 clones, 60% to 80% of them singletons. The material sequenced was memory CD4+ T cells from blood. The receptors were sampled from a human donor in good health. Each CDR3 is given with its conserved first and last residue. A D gene is named only where the DNA matches it firmly. Rows may omit the clone size; those that give it use once, few, many or a size class.

d_call	cdr3_length	v_call	clone_size	j_call	cdr3_nt	cdr3_aa
TRBD2	13	TRBV10-3	NA	TRBJ2-1	TGTGCCATCAGGGATAGCGGGGGAAATGAGCAGTTCTTC	CAIRDSGGNEQFF
NA	15	TRBV19	few	TRBJ1-5	TGTGCCAGTAGTATTTCAATAGGGGGCAATCAGCCCCAGCATTTT	CASSISIGGNQPQHF
NA	14	TRBV5-4	NA	TRBJ1-1	TGTGCCAGCAGCCTTGATTCAGGGGCCACTGAAGCTTTCTTT	CASSLDSGATEAFF
TRBD1	13	TRBV15	NA	TRBJ1-3	TGTGCCACCAGCACAGGGGGAAGAAACACCATATATTTT	CATSTGGRNTIYF
TRBD1	14	TRBV5-1	NA	TRBJ1-4	TGCGCCAGCAGCTTGCAGGGGGCGCGCGAAAAACTGTTTTTT	CASSLQGAREKLFF
TRBD1	16	TRBV5-1	NA	TRBJ2-2	TGCGCCAGCAGCGAAATACAGGGGGCGATCGCCGGGGAGCTGTTTTTT	CASSEIQGAIAGELFF
TRBD1	13	TRBV5-1	few	TRBJ2-7	TGCGCCAGCAGGCCGGGACAGGGGGACGAGCAGTACTTC	CASRPGQGDEQYF
TRBD2	16	TRBV7-2	NA	TRBJ2-1	TGTGCCAGCAGCCGTTATAGCGGGGGGGCGGGGAATGAGCAGTTCTTC	CASSRYSGGAGNEQFF
NA	13	TRBV7-2	NA	TRBJ2-1	TGTGCCAGCAGCTTAGGGACAAGCAATGAGCAGTTCTTC	CASSLGTSNEQFF
NA	18	TRBV14	once	TRBJ1-2	TGTGCCAGCAGCCAGTTAGGGGGACACCTGATTGGGGACTATGGCTACACCTTC	CASSQLGGHLIGDYGYTF
TRBD2	16	TRBV5-8	NA	TRBJ2-7	TGTGCCAGCAGCTTGGCCGGGACTAGCGGTTTCTACGAGCAGTACTTC	CASSLAGTSGFYEQYF
TRBD1	13	TRBV27	NA	TRBJ1-1	TGTGCCAGCAGGACAGGGGTGAACACTGAAGCTTTCTTT	CASRTGVNTEAFF
NA	12	TRBV2	NA	TRBJ2-5	TGTGCCAGCAGTGAAGCCGAAGAGACCCAGTACTTC	CASSEAEETQYF
NA	15	TRBV28	NA	TRBJ1-2	TGTGCCGGGGGTACAGGGTCCGGAAACCTCTATGGCTACACCTTC	CAGGTGSGNLYGYTF
TRBD2	16	TRBV7-2	NA	TRBJ2-5	TGTGCCAGCAGCCAGGGGACTAGCGGGGGCGCGGAGACCCAGTACTTC	CASSQGTSGGAETQYF
NA	14	TRBV10-3	NA	TRBJ2-1	TGTGCCATCAGTGACGAGCGGGTCTACAATGAGCAGTTCTTC	CAISDERVYNEQFF
TRBD2	15	TRBV13	NA	TRBJ2-3	TGTGCCAGCAAGCGGGGGGGACTAAGCACAGATACGCAGTATTTT	CASKRGGLSTDTQYF
NA	15	TRBV18	few	TRBJ1-5	TGTGCCAGCTCACCGGGCAGGGGAGTCAGTCAGCCCCAGCATTTT	CASSPGRGVSQPQHF
TRBD1	14	TRBV11-2	NA	TRBJ1-5	TGTGCCAGCAGCTTGACAGGGTCAGAACAGCCCCAGCATTTT	CASSLTGSEQPQHF
TRBD2	15	TRBV2	NA	TRBJ2-7	TGTGCCAGCAGGAAAAGGACTAGCGGATCCTACGAGCAGTACTTC	CASRKRTSGSYEQYF
TRBD2	13	TRBV10-3	NA	TRBJ2-1	TGTGCCATCAAGGGACTAGTTGGGGATGAGCAGTTCTTC	CAIKGLVGDEQFF
NA	14	TRBV5-1	few	TRBJ1-1	TGCGCCAGCAGCTTGGATGGAAGGGGCACTGAAGCTTTCTTT	CASSLDGRGTEAFF
NA	13	TRBV11-2	NA	TRBJ2-5	TGTGCCAGCAGCGAACAGGGACAAGAGACCCAGTACTTC	CASSEQGQETQYF
NA	13	TRBV10-3	NA	TRBJ2-5	TGTGCCATCAGTGTTACTGTGCGAGAGACCCAGTACTTC	CAISVTVRETQYF
NA	15	TRBV5-1	NA	TRBJ1-3	TGCGCCAGCAGCTTGTCACAGGGCTCTGGAAACACCATATATTTT	CASSLSQGSGNTIYF
TRBD2	16	TRBV2	NA	TRBJ2-5	TGTGCCAGCAGTGATTTTAAGGGCGGGGGACAAGAGACCCAGTACTTC	CASSDFKGGGQETQYF
TRBD2	14	TRBV11-2	NA	TRBJ2-7	TGTGCCAGCAGCTCGGGGGGTCCGGCCTACGAGCAGTACTTC	CASSSGGPAYEQYF